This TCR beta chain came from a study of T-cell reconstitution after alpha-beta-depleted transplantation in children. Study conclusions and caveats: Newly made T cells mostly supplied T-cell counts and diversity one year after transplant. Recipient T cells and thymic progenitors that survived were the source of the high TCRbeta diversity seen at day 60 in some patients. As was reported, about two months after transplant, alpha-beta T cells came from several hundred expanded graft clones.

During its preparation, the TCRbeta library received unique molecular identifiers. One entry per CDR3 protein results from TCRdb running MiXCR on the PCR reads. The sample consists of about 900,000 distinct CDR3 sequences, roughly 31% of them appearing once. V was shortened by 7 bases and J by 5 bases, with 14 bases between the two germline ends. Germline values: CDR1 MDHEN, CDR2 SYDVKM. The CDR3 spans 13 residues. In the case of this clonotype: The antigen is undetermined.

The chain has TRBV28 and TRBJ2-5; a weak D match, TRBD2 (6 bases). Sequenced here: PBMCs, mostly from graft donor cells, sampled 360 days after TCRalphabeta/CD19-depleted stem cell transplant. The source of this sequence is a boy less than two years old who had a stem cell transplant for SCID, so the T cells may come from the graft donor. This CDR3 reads CASTGGWVETQYF. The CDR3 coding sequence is TGTGCCAGCACCGGGGGTTGGGTTGAGACCCAGTACTTC.